This T cell receptor beta chain was sequenced for a study of OX40 agonist ivuxolimab in advanced cancers. The overall study: Ivuxolimab, an agonist antibody against OX40 (CD134), was given to patients. Partial responses, seen in three patients, involved one hepatocellular carcinoma and two cutaneous melanomas. Study-level results: By week 6 at 0.1 to 3.0 mg/kg, blood CD4+ and CD8+ T cells had expanded clonally.

The germline V gene encodes CDR1 SGHNT and CDR2 YYREEE (reference sequence). The CDR3 has 14 amino acids. Trimming removed 0 bases from V and 4 bases from J; junction bases left unmatched: 3. As regards this clone: As yet, its antigen is unknown.

Libraries were prepared by immunoSEQ multiplex PCR; TCRdb keeps only in-frame clonotypes and omits some of them. The data show 70,000 to 85,000 clones, just over 85% seen once. Sequenced here: CD4+ or CD8+ T cells sorted from blood, sampled in a trial of the OX40 agonist ivuxolimab. The receptor comes from an adult with an advanced solid tumor such as melanoma, head and neck, liver or kidney cancer. The V and J genes are TRBV5-4 and TRBJ2-5; 7 bases fit TRBD1. The CDR3 loop reads CASSLAGGGETQYF. The DNA for the CDR3 is TGTGCCAGCAGCTTGGCAGGGGGTGGAGAGACCCAGTACTTC.